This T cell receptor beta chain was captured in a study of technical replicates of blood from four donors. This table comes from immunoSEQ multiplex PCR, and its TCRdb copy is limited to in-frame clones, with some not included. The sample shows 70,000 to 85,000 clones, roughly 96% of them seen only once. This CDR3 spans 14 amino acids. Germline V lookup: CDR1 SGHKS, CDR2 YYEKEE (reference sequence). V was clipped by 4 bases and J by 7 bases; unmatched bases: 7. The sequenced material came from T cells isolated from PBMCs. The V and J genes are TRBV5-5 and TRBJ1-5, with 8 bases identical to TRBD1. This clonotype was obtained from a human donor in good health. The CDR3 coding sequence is TGTGCCAGCAGCCAGACAGGGGCTTTGCAGCCCCAGCATTTT. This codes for CASSQTGALQPQHF.